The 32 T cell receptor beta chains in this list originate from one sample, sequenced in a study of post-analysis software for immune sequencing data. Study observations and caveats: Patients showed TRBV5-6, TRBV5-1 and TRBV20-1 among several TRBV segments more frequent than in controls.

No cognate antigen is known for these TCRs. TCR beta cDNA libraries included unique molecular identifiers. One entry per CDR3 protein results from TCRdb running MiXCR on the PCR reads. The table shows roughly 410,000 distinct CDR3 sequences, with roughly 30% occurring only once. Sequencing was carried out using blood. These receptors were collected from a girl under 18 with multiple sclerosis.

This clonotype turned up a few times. CDR3 bases: TGTGCCAGCAGCTTTGCGGGGGGCGACGAGCAGTACTTC. Translated, it gives CASSFAGGDEQYF. V and J are TRBV7-9 and TRBJ2-7, with 8 bases that match TRBD2. Germline trimming cut 3 bases from V and 5 bases from J; bases unmatched to any gene: 3. CDR1 SEHNR and CDR2 FQNEAQ come from the germline V gene (reference sequence). The CDR3 consists of 13 residues.

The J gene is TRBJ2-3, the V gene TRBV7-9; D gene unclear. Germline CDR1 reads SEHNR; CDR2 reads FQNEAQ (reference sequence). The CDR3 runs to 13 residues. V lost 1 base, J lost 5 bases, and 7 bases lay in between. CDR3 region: CASSLELKDTQYF. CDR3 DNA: TGTGCCAGCAGCTTAGAACTGAAAGATACGCAGTATTTT.

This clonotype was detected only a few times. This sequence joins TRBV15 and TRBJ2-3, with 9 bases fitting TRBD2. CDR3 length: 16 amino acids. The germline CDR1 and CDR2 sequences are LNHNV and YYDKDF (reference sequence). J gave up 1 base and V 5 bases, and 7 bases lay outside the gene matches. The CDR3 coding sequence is TGTGCCACCAGCGACGGCGGCGGGGGGGGCACAGATACGCAGTATTTT. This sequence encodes CATSDGGGGGTDTQYF. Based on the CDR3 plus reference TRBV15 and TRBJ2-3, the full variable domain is DAMVIQNPRYQVTQFGKPVTLSCSQTLNHNVMYWYQQKSSQAPKLLFHYYDKDFNNEADTPDNFQSRRPNTSFCFLDIRSPGLGDTAMYLCATSDGGGGGTDTQYFGPGTRLTVL.

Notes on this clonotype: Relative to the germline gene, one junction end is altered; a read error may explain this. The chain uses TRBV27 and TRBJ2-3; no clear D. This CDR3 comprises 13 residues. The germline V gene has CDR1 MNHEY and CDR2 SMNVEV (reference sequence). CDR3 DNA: TGTGCCGGCAGTTTAAGTCTCGGAGATACGCAGTATTTT. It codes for CAGSLSLGDTQYF.

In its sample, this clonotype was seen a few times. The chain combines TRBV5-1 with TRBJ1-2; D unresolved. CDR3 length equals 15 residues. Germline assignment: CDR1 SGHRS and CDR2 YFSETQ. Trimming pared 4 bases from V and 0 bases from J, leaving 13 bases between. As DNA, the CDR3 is TGCGCCAGCAGCAACACTGGCGCGCCTAACTATGGCTACACCTTC. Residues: CASSNTGAPNYGYTF.

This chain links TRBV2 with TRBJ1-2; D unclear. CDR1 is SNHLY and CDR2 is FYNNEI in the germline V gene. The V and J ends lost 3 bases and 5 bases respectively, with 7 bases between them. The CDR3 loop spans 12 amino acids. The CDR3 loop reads CASSDGVYGYTF. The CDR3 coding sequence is TGTGCCAGCAGTGATGGGGTGTATGGCTACACCTTC.

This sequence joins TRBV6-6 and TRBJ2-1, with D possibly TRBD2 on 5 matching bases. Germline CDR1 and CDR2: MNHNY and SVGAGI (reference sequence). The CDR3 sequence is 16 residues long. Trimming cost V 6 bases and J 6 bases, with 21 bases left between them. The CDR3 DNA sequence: TGTGCCAGCAGCCCTGGACTCTCGCCGATCTCCAATGAGCAGTTCTTC. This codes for CASSPGLSPISNEQFF.

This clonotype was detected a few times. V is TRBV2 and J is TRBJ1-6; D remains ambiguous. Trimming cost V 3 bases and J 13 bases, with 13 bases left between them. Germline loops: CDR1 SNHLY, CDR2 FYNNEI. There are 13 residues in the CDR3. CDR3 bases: TGTGCCAGCAGTGATGGGCCCCACGAGCCCCTCCACTTT. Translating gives CASSDGPHEPLHF.

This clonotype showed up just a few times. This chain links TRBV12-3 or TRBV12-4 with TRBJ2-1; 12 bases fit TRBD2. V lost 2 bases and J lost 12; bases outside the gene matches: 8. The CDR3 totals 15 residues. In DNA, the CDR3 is TGTGCCAGCAGTTTATTGACTAGCGGGGGATCCCTGCAGTTCTTC. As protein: CASSLLTSGGSLQFF.

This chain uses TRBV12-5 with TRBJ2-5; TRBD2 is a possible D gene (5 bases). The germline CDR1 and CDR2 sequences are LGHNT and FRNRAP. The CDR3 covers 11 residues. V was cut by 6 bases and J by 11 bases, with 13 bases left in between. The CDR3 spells CASGTRGEQYF. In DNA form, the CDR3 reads TGTGCTAGTGGCACCCGTGGGGAGCAGTACTTC. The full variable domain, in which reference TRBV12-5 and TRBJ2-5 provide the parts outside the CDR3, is DARVTQTPRHKVTEMGQEVTMRCQPILGHNTVFWYRQTMMQGLELLAYFRNRAPLDDSGMPKDRFSAEMPDATLATLKIQPSEPRDSAVYFCASGTRGEQYFGPGTRLLVL.

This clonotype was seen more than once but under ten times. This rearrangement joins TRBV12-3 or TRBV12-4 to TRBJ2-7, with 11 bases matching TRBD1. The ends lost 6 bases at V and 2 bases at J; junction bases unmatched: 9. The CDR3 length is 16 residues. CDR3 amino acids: CASSSFGQGAPYEQYF. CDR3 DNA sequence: TGTGCCAGCAGCAGCTTCGGACAGGGGGCCCCCTACGAGCAGTACTTC.

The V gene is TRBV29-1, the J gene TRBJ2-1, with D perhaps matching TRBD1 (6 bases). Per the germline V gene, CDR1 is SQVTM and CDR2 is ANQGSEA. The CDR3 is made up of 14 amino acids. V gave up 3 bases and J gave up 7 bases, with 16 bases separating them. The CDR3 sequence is CSVDTGSETNEQFF. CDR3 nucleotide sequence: TGCAGCGTTGATACAGGGTCTGAGACAAATGAGCAGTTCTTC.

This CDR3 reads CASSLSHGNEQFF. Here the CDR3 DNA reads TGTGCCAGCAGTTTATCTCACGGGAATGAGCAGTTCTTC. The chain combines TRBV27 with TRBJ2-1; D not resolved. The CDR3 has 13 residues. V lost 0 bases and J lost 7, with 7 bases in between. The germline gives CDR1 MNHEY, CDR2 SMNVEV (reference sequence).

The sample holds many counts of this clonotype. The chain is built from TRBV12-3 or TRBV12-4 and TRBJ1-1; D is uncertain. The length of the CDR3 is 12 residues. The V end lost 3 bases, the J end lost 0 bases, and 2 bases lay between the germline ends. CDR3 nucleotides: TGTGCCAGCAGTTTGGTGAACACTGAAGCTTTCTTT. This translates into CASSLVNTEAFF.

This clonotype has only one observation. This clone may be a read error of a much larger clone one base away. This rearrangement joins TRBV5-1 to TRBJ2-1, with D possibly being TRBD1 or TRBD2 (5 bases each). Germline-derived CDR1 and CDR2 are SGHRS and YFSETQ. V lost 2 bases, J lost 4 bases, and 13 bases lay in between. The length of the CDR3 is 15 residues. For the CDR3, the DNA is TGCGCCAGCAGCTTACGGGACCCAAGTTACAATGAGCAGTTCTTC. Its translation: CASSLRDPSYNEQFF.

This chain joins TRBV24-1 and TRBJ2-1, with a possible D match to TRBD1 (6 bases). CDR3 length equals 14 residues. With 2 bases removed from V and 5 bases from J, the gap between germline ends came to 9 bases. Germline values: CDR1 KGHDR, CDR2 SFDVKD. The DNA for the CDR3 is TGTGCCACCAGTGATTGGACAGCGAACAATGAGCAGTTCTTC. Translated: CATSDWTANNEQFF.

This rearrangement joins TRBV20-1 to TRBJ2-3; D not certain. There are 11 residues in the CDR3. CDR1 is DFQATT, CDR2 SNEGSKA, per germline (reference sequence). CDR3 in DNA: TGCAGGGGCGACGGTACAGATACGCAGTATTTT. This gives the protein CRGDGTDTQYF.

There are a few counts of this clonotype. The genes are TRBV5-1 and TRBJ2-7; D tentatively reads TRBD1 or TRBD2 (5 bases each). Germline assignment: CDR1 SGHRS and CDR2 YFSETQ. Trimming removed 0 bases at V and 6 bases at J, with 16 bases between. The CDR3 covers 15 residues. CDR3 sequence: CASSLVEGRGGEQYF. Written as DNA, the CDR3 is TGCGCCAGCAGCTTGGTCGAGGGAAGGGGCGGCGAGCAGTACTTC. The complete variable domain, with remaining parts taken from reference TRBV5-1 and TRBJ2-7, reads KAGVTQTPRYLIKTRGQQVTLSCSPISGHRSVSWYQQTPGQGLQFLFEYFSETQRNKGNFPGRFSGRQFSNSRSEMNVSTLELGDSALYLCASSLVEGRGGEQYFGPGTRLTVT.

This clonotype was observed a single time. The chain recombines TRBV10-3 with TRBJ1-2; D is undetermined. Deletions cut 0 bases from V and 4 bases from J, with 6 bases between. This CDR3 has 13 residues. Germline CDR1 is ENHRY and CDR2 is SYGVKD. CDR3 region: CAISESAGYGYTF. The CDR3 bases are TGTGCCATCAGTGAGTCGGCAGGCTATGGCTACACCTTC.

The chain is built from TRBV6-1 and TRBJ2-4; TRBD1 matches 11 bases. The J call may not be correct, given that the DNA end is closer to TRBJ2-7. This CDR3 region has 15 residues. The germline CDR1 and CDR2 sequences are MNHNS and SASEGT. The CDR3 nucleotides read TGTGCCAGCAGTGAAGTCGGGACAGGGGGTGACGAGCAGTACTTC. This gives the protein CASSEVGTGGDEQYF.

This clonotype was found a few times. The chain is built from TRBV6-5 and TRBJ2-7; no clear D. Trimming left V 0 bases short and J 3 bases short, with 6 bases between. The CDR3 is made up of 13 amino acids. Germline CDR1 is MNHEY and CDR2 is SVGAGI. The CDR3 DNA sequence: TGTGCCAGCAGTTACTCGGCCAGCTACGAGCAGTACTTC. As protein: CASSYSASYEQYF.

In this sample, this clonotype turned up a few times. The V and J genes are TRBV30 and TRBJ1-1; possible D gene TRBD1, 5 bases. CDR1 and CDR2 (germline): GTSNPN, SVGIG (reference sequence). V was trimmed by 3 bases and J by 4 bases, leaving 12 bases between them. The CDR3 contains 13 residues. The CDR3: CAWRGGYSTEAFF. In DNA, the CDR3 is TGTGCCTGGAGGGGGGGGTACTCCACTGAAGCTTTCTTT.

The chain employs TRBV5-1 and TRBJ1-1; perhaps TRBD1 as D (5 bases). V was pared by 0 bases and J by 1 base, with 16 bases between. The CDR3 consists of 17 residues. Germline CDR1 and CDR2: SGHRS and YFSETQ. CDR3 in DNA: TGCGCCAGCAGCTTGGAAGGGGCTGGGATAACGAACACTGAAGCTTTCTTT. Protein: CASSLEGAGITNTEAFF.

The CDR3 loop reads CASKGTEPYNEQFF. The CDR3 DNA reads TGTGCCAGCAAGGGGACAGAACCCTACAATGAGCAGTTCTTC. The chain uses TRBV28 and TRBJ2-1, with 7 bases that match TRBD1. V lost 7 bases to trimming and J lost 2 bases; unmatched junction nucleotides: 5. The CDR3 loop spans 14 amino acids. Germline CDR1 reads MDHEN; CDR2 reads SYDVKM.

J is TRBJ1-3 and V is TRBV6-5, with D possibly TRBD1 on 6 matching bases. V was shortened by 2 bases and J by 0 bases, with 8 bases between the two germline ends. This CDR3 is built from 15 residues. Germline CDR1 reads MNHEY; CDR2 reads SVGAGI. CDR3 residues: CASSYATGSGNTIYF. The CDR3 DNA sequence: TGTGCCAGCAGTTACGCGACAGGCTCTGGAAACACCATATATTTT.

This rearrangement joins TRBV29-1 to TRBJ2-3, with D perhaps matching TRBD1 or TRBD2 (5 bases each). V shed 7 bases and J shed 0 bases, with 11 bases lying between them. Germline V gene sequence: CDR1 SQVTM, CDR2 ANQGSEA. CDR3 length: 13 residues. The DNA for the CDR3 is TGCAGCGCCCAAGGGGACAGCACAGATACGCAGTATTTT. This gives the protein CSAQGDSTDTQYF.

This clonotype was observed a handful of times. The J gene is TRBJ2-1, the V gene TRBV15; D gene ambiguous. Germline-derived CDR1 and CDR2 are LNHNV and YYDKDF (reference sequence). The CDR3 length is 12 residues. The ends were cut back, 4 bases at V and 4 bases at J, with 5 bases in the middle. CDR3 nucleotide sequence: TGTGCCACCAGCATGGTTTACAATGAGCAGTTCTTC. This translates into CATSMVYNEQFF.

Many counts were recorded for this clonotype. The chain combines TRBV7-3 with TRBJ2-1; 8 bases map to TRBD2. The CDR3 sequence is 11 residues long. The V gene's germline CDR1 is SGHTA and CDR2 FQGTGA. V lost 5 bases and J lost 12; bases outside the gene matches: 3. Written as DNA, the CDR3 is TGTGCCAGCAGCGGTAGCGGGGTGCAGTTCTTC. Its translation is CASSGSGVQFF.

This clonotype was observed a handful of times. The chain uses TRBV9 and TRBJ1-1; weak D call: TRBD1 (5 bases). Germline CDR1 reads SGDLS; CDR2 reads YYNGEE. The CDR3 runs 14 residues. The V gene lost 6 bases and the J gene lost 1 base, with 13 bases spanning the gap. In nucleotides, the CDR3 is TGTGCCAGCACCCCCAGGGCCTCGAACACTGAAGCTTTCTTT. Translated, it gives CASTPRASNTEAFF.

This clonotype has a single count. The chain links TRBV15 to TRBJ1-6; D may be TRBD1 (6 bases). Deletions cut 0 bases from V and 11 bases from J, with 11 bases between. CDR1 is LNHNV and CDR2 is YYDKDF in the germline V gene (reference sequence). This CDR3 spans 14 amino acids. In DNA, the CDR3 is TGTGCCACCAGCAGAGAGCAGGGGAGCCCACCCCTCCACTTT. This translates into CATSREQGSPPLHF. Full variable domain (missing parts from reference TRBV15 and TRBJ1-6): DAMVIQNPRYQVTQFGKPVTLSCSQTLNHNVMYWYQQKSSQAPKLLFHYYDKDFNNEADTPDNFQSRRPNTSFCFLDIRSPGLGDTAMYLCATSREQGSPPLHFGNGTRLTVT.

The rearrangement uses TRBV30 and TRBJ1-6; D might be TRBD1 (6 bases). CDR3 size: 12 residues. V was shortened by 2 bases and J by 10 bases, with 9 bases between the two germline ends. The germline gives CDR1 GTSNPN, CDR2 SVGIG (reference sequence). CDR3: CAWSPGASPLHF. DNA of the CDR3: TGTGCCTGGAGTCCAGGGGCCTCACCCCTCCACTTT.

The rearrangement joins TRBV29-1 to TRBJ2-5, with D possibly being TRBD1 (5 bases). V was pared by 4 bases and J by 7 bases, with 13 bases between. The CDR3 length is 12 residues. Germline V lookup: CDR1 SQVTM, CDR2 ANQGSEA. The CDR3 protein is CSVVGARGTQYF. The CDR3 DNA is TGCAGCGTTGTAGGGGCCCGCGGGACCCAGTACTTC. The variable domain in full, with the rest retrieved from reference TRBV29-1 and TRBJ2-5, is SAVISQKPSRDICQRGTSLTIQCQVDSQVTMMFWYRQQPGQSLTLIATANQGSEATYESGFVIDKFPISRPNLTFSTLTVSNMSPEDSSIYLCSVVGARGTQYFGPGTRLLVL.